This T cell receptor beta chain was sequenced in a study of read filtering for tumor transcriptome and immune sequencing. Turning to the study itself: Transcriptome libraries were built from DNase-treated RNA. Study-wide results and limits: Compared with RNA-seq, IR-seq gave much higher clonotype depth and reliability.

Trimming pared 2 bases from V and 2 bases from J, leaving 15 bases between. Germline V gives CDR1 MNHEY, CDR2 SVGAGI. This CDR3 comprises 17 residues. Molecular barcoded adaptors covering alpha/delta and beta/gamma chains were used on around 400 ng RNA. TCRdb re-derived calls from the reads in MiXCR, one entry per CDR3 protein. Of more than 70,000 distinct CDR3 sequences detected, 20% to 25% appear once; the ten largest clones hold over 10%. This clonotype was picked up many times. Its antigen is unknown. Every patient had bone marrow sampled while the disease was active. J is TRBJ2-2 and V is TRBV6-5; D is possibly TRBD1 (6 bases). This receptor was identified in a donor at least 40 years old with multiple myeloma. Material for sequencing was a population of CD138-negative cells sorted from bone marrow. CDR3 coding DNA: TGTGCCAGCAGTTACACCTTTGACAGGAGCAACACCGGGGAGCTGTTTTTT. It translates to CASSYTFDRSNTGELFF.